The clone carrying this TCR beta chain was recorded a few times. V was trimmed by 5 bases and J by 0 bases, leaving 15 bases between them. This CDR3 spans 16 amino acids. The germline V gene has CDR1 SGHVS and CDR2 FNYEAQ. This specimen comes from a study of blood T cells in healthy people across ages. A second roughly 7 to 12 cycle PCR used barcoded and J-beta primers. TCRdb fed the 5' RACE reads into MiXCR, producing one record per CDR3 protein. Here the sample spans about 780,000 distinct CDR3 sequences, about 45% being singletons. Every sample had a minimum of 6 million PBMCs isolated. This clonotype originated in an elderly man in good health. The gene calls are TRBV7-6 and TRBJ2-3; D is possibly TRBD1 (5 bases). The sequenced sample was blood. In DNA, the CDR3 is TGTGCCAGCAGCGCCCCGGGCAGGGTTAGCACAGATACGCAGTATTTT. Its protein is CASSAPGRVSTDTQYF.